This entry lists 26 T cell receptor beta chains sequenced from one sample in a study of identical twins. TCRdb called the 5' RACE reads again in MiXCR, with one record for every CDR3 protein. The repertoire holds approximately 220,000 distinct CDR3 sequences, with about a tenth as singletons. What was sequenced was memory (CD45RO+) T cells sorted from blood. These receptors originate from a woman between 18 and 30 years old in good health.

There are a few counts of this clonotype. The chain joins TRBV20-1 to TRBJ2-5; D call uncertain. CDR1 and CDR2 from the germline V gene are DFQATT and SNEGSKA (reference sequence). V lost 0 bases and J lost 3, with 11 bases in between. There are 14 residues in the CDR3. CDR3 in DNA: TGCAGTGCTAGAGATCCTTGGGTGGAAGAGACCCAGTACTTC. Its translation is CSARDPWVEETQYF.

This chain joins TRBV10-3 and TRBJ2-3, with a tentative D call TRBD1 (6 bases). The CDR3 has 14 amino acids. From germline, CDR1 is ENHRY and CDR2 SYGVKD. V was trimmed by 5 bases and J by 2 bases, leaving 11 bases between them. CDR3: CAISSDRYTDTQYF. As DNA, the CDR3 is TGTGCCATCAGTTCGGACAGATACACAGATACGCAGTATTTT.

This clonotype has ten or more counts. The V call is TRBV12-5, the J call TRBJ2-1; possibly TRBD2 for D (5 bases). The germline gives CDR1 LGHNT, CDR2 FRNRAP. This CDR3 contains 12 residues. V lost 0 bases and J 12 bases, leaving 9 bases between the germline ends. The CDR3 loop is CASGLVAGGQFF. CDR3 nucleotides: TGTGCTAGTGGTTTGGTAGCAGGAGGGCAGTTCTTC.

This clonotype was seen a few times. The chain employs TRBV30 and TRBJ2-7; D possibly uses TRBD1 or TRBD2 (6 bases each). V was pared by 5 bases and J by 4 bases, with 27 bases between. Germline-derived CDR1 and CDR2 are GTSNPN and SVGIG (reference sequence). This CDR3 has 17 residues. The CDR3 sequence: CAWERGGGRSGKYEQYF. The CDR3 DNA reads as TGTGCCTGGGAACGAGGGGGAGGACGTTCGGGCAAATACGAGCAGTACTTC. Drawing the rest from reference TRBV30 and TRBJ2-7, the complete variable domain is SQTIHQWPATLVQPVGSPLSLECTVEGTSNPNLYWYRQAAGRGLQLLFYSVGIGQISSEVPQNLSASRPQDRQFILSSKKLLLSDSGFYLCAWERGGGRSGKYEQYFGPGTRLTVT.

For the CDR3, the DNA is TGCAGCGCCAACCGCCCGGAGGTCGGGGCCGGGGAGCTGTTTTTT. As protein: CSANRPEVGAGELFF. The chain couples TRBV20-1 to TRBJ2-2, with D maybe TRBD2 (5 bases). Germline CDR1 reads DFQATT; CDR2 reads SNEGSKA (reference sequence). There are 15 residues in the CDR3.

The V and J genes are TRBV11-3 and TRBJ1-6; 7 bases fit TRBD1. Germline lookup yields CDR1 SGHNT and CDR2 YENEEA. The CDR3 consists of 15 residues. Germline trimming cut 3 bases from V and 8 bases from J; bases unmatched to any gene: 7. In DNA, the CDR3 is TGTGCCAGCAGCTTCACGCAGGGGGGCTATTCACCCCTCCACTTT. Translated: CASSFTQGGYSPLHF.

This clonotype occurred a few times. J is TRBJ2-7 and V is TRBV4-3, with D perhaps assigned TRBD1 or TRBD2 (6 bases each). Germline V gene sequence: CDR1 LGHNA, CDR2 YSLEER. This CDR3 has 16 amino acids. V dropped 1 base and J dropped 4 bases, with 17 bases sitting between them. The CDR3 is CASSQGRFSGQYEQYF. The CDR3 bases are TGCGCCAGCAGCCAAGGAAGGTTTAGCGGACAGTACGAGCAGTACTTC.

This clonotype was seen only a few times. Here the CDR3 DNA reads TGTGCCAGCAGCCAACTCGCTAGCGGTCGTGGCGGGGAGCTGTTTTTT. Translation: CASSQLASGRGGELFF. The chain carries TRBV3-1 and TRBJ2-2; TRBD2 agrees at 7 bases. With 2 bases clipped from V and 7 bases from J, the junction kept 10 bases outside the gene matches. Germline loops: CDR1 LGHDT, CDR2 YNNKEL (reference sequence). This CDR3 has 16 amino acids.

The rearrangement uses TRBV18 and TRBJ1-1; the D gene is possibly TRBD1 (5 bases). The germline gives CDR1 KGHSH, CDR2 LQKENI. This CDR3 contains 11 residues. Trimming took off 1 base at V and 11 bases at J, with 8 bases between the two ends. DNA of the CDR3: TGTGCCAGCTCACCACAGGGGTCGGCTTTCTTT. Translation gives CASSPQGSAFF.

Ten or more counts support this clonotype. V usage is TRBV11-2 and J usage is TRBJ2-1; 10 nucleotides align to TRBD2. CDR3 size: 17 residues. CDR1 and CDR2 (germline): SGHAT, FQNNGV. The trim removed 1 base at V and 8 bases at J, leaving 11 bases unmatched. The CDR3 sequence is CASSLGTSGGNRDEQFF. CDR3 DNA: TGTGCCAGCAGCTTAGGGACTAGCGGAGGCAATAGGGATGAGCAGTTCTTC. The full variable domain, in which reference TRBV11-2 and TRBJ2-1 provide the parts outside the CDR3, is EAGVAQSPRYKIIEKRQSVAFWCNPISGHATLYWYQQILGQGPKLLIQFQNNGVVDDSQLPKDRFSAERLKGVDSTLKIQPAKLEDSAVYLCASSLGTSGGNRDEQFFGPGTRLTVL.

This clonotype was seen only a few times. This chain connects TRBV10-3 to TRBJ1-2; no clear D. Trimming cost V 2 bases and J 7 bases, with 14 bases left between them. CDR1 ENHRY and CDR2 SYGVKD come from the germline V gene. The CDR3 covers 14 residues. CDR3 in DNA: TGTGCCATCAGTGAGGATGGGCAGGCTTTTGGCTACACCTTC. Translating gives CAISEDGQAFGYTF.

This rearrangement joins TRBV6-5 to TRBJ1-2; weak D call: TRBD1 (5 bases). Germline loops: CDR1 MNHEY, CDR2 SVGAGI. V was shortened by 1 base and J by 6 bases, with 12 bases between the two germline ends. The CDR3 is made up of 14 amino acids. The CDR3 nucleotides read TGTGCCAGCAGTTACTTGGAGGGGAGGAATGGCTACACCTTC. This translates into CASSYLEGRNGYTF.

The gene calls are TRBV6-5 and TRBJ2-6; D gene ambiguous. V was shortened by 2 bases and J by 1 base, with 6 bases between the two germline ends. Germline lookup yields CDR1 MNHEY and CDR2 SVGAGI. There are 15 residues in the CDR3. Written as DNA, the CDR3 is TGTGCCAGCAGTTACAAGGGTTCTGGGGCCAACGTCCTGACTTTC. Protein sequence: CASSYKGSGANVLTF.

This clonotype was seen a few times. V is TRBV20-1 and J is TRBJ2-1, with 8 bases that match TRBD2. This CDR3 spans 14 amino acids. Germline CDR1 reads DFQATT; CDR2 reads SNEGSKA (reference sequence). Unmatched junction bases numbered 11, after V lost 4 bases and J lost 9 bases. CDR3 region: CSAIGGLALSEQFF. In DNA, the CDR3 is TGCAGTGCTATCGGCGGACTAGCTCTAAGTGAGCAGTTCTTC.

This clonotype was detected a few times. This chain connects TRBV12-3 or TRBV12-4 to TRBJ1-5; D possibly corresponds to TRBD1 (6 bases). V was cut by 3 bases and J by 4 bases, with 13 bases left in between. The CDR3 spans 15 residues. For the CDR3, the DNA is TGTGCCAGCAGTTTGTTTGGTCAGGGGAATCAGCCCCAGCATTTT. It yields the protein CASSLFGQGNQPQHF.

Turning to this clonotype: An end of the junction differs from the germline gene, which may be a read error. J is TRBJ2-1 and V is TRBV14, with 8 nucleotides matching TRBD2. There are 15 residues in the CDR3. Germline lookup yields CDR1 SGHDN and CDR2 FVKESK. This CDR3 is CASSQAGVFYNEQFF. CDR3 bases: TGTGCCAGCAGTCAAGCGGGAGTTTTCTACAATGAGCAGTTCTTC.

This chain uses TRBV6-5 with TRBJ1-1; 7 nucleotides align to TRBD1. The CDR3 runs to 12 residues. The ends lost 4 bases at V and 11 bases at J; junction bases unmatched: 7. CDR1 is MNHEY, CDR2 SVGAGI, per germline. CDR3 in amino acids: CASSWTGHKAFF. The CDR3 DNA reads as TGTGCCAGCAGTTGGACAGGACACAAGGCTTTCTTT.

This clonotype has ten or more counts. J is TRBJ2-1 and V is TRBV7-2; TRBD1 might be the D (6 bases). This CDR3 is built from 13 residues. V was trimmed by 5 bases and J by 4 bases, leaving 9 bases between them. Germline V gene data show CDR1 as SGHTA and CDR2 as FQGNSA. CDR3 nucleotides: TGTGCCAGCAGCCCTGGGACATACAATGAGCAGTTCTTC. Protein product: CASSPGTYNEQFF.

The chain couples TRBV5-1 to TRBJ1-6; D call uncertain. This CDR3 contains 17 residues. Germline V gene lookup returns CDR1 SGHRS and CDR2 YFSETQ. V was cut by 0 bases and J by 9 bases, with 19 bases left in between. CDR3 amino acids: CASSLGGMARNTSPLHF. The CDR3 DNA is TGCGCCAGCAGCTTGGGTGGTATGGCTAGAAACACTTCACCCCTCCACTTT.

This clonotype came up a few times. The V and J genes are TRBV27 and TRBJ2-1; 14 nucleotides agree with TRBD2. In germline, CDR1 is MNHEY, CDR2 SMNVEV (reference sequence). The CDR3 has 17 residues. With V trimmed by 4 bases and J by 7 bases, 9 bases remained unmatched. The CDR3 DNA reads as TGTGCCAGCAGTTCCCGGACTAGCGGGGGGCTCCGTAATGAGCAGTTCTTC. Translated, it gives CASSSRTSGGLRNEQFF.

V is TRBV5-6 and J is TRBJ2-1; D is tentatively TRBD1 or TRBD2 (5 bases each). The V end was cut by 2 bases, the J end by 6 bases, with 9 bases between. CDR1 and CDR2 (germline): SGHDT, YYEEEE. The CDR3 is 13 residues long. CDR3 nucleotides: TGTGCCAGCAGCTTTTGGGGGTTCAATGAGCAGTTCTTC. It is translated as CASSFWGFNEQFF.

The J gene is TRBJ1-1, the V gene TRBV4-3; no definite D call. Deletions cut 3 bases from V and 1 base from J, with 9 bases between. CDR3 length: 14 residues. CDR1 and CDR2 (germline): LGHNA, YSLEER. The CDR3 region is CASSHLGENTEAFF. For the CDR3, the DNA is TGCGCCAGCAGCCATCTTGGGGAGAACACTGAAGCTTTCTTT.

The CDR3 nucleotides read TGTGCCAGCGGCCTGGGGCTAGCCGGGACAGGCAATCAGCCCCAGCATTTT. This translates into CASGLGLAGTGNQPQHF. The genes are TRBV7-9 and TRBJ1-5; 7 bases are a match to TRBD1. In germline, CDR1 is SEHNR, CDR2 FQNEAQ (reference sequence). V dropped 8 bases and J dropped 2; count of bases not matched to a gene: 15. The CDR3 has 17 residues.

The V and J genes are TRBV20-1 and TRBJ1-1; 9 bases map to TRBD1. Germline V gene lookup returns CDR1 DFQATT and CDR2 SNEGSKA (reference sequence). The ends lost 3 bases at V and 7 bases at J; junction bases unmatched: 12. CDR3 length equals 15 residues. CDR3 amino acids: CSASRWGQGSGEAFF. The CDR3, as DNA: TGCAGTGCTAGTCGATGGGGACAGGGCTCAGGTGAAGCTTTCTTT.

The rearrangement uses TRBV7-9 and TRBJ2-1; D ambiguous. V lost 6 bases to trimming and J lost 9 bases, with 15 bases between them. The CDR3 sequence is 13 residues long. Germline CDR1 is SEHNR and CDR2 is FQNEAQ (reference sequence). CDR3 loop: CASRAPGYGEQFF. CDR3 DNA: TGTGCCAGCAGAGCTCCTGGGTATGGTGAGCAGTTCTTC.

The chain is built from TRBV30 and TRBJ2-7, with 11 bases identical to TRBD2. CDR3 length equals 14 residues. Germline V gives CDR1 GTSNPN, CDR2 SVGIG (reference sequence). V gave up 2 bases and J gave up 9 bases; unmatched junction bases: 9. The DNA for the CDR3 is TGTGCCTGGAGTATGGGACTAGCGGTTGAACTGCAGTACTTC. It specifies CAWSMGLAVELQYF.